This is a list of T cell receptor beta chains from one sample in a study of vaccination and CD4 T cells after COVID-19. TCRdb re-called the PCR reads with MiXCR, one entry per CDR3 protein. This sample has more than 9,500 distinct CDR3 sequences, with about 57% found just once. These TCRs are of unknown antigen specificity. Sample: CD4+ T cells from blood, cultured in vitro. The source is a human donor who had recovered from COVID-19. Each CDR3 is given with its conserved first and last residue. A D gene is named only where the DNA matches it firmly. Not every row has a clone size; where given, it reads once, few, many or a size class.

cdr3_length j_call clone_size d_call v_call cdr3_aa cdr3_nt
13 TRBJ1-2 few - TRBV10-3 CAISDHGNYGYTF TGTGCCATCAGTGACCACGGAAACTATGGCTACACCTTC
13 TRBJ1-2 few - TRBV6-2/TRBV6-3 CASSLAGRSGYTF TGTGCCAGCAGCCTTGCCGGGAGATCGGGCTACACCTTC
13 TRBJ2-7 - - TRBV27 CASSLTAVDEQYF TGTGCCAGCAGTTTAACGGCCGTCGACGAGCAGTACTTC
18 TRBJ2-3 - TRBD1 TRBV7-9 CASSPRTGGKSSADTQYF TGTGCCAGCAGCCCCAGGACAGGGGGCAAATCATCTGCAGATACGCAGTATTTT
15 TRBJ1-4 once - TRBV30 CAWSTEATTNEKLFF TGTGCCTGGAGTACAGAAGCTACAACTAATGAAAAACTGTTTTTT
15 TRBJ1-2 - - TRBV2 CASSSQGPLNYGYTF TGTGCCAGCAGTTCCCAGGGGCCGCTTAACTATGGCTACACCTTC
13 TRBJ1-1 few - TRBV29-1 CSVKQGRDTEAFF TGCAGCGTGAAACAGGGTAGGGACACTGAAGCTTTCTTT
13 TRBJ2-5 - - TRBV7-7 CASSRDTQETQYF TGTGCCAGCAGCCGTGACACACAAGAGACCCAGTACTTC
16 TRBJ2-5 - - TRBV20-1 CSAPEGGKIFVETQYF TGCAGTGCACCAGAGGGGGGGAAGATCTTTGTAGAGACCCAGTACTTC
12 TRBJ2-7 - TRBD1 TRBV5-6 CASSLGGQALYF TGTGCCAGCAGCTTGGGGGGACAGGCGCTTTACTTC
11 TRBJ2-1 - - TRBV5-1 CASSSGPEQFF TGCGCCAGCAGCTCCGGGCCCGAGCAGTTCTTC
16 TRBJ1-3 few - TRBV7-8 CASSLRQNPSGNTIYF TGTGCCAGCAGCTTAAGGCAGAACCCTTCTGGAAACACCATATATTTT
13 TRBJ1-6 - - TRBV12-3/TRBV12-4 CASSSQGLSPLHF TGTGCCAGCAGTTCTCAGGGGCTTTCACCCCTCCACTTT
12 TRBJ1-2 once - TRBV18 CASSPTNHGYTF TGTGCCAGCTCACCCACTAACCATGGCTACACCTTC
15 TRBJ2-1 - - TRBV7-2 CASSSVPRGNNEQFF TGTGCCAGCAGCTCGGTCCCTCGGGGGAACAATGAGCAGTTCTTC
14 TRBJ2-2 - - TRBV28 CASSLTGNPGELFF TGTGCCAGCAGTTTAACTGGCAATCCCGGGGAGCTGTTTTTT
14 TRBJ2-3 few TRBD2 TRBV7-2 CASSQRTSLDTQYF TGTGCCAGCAGCCAAAGGACTAGTTTGGATACGCAGTATTTT
18 TRBJ1-1 - - TRBV6-2/TRBV6-3 CASSYSSQGGPSNTEAFF TGTGCCAGCAGTTACTCTTCCCAGGGAGGGCCTTCGAACACTGAAGCTTTCTTT